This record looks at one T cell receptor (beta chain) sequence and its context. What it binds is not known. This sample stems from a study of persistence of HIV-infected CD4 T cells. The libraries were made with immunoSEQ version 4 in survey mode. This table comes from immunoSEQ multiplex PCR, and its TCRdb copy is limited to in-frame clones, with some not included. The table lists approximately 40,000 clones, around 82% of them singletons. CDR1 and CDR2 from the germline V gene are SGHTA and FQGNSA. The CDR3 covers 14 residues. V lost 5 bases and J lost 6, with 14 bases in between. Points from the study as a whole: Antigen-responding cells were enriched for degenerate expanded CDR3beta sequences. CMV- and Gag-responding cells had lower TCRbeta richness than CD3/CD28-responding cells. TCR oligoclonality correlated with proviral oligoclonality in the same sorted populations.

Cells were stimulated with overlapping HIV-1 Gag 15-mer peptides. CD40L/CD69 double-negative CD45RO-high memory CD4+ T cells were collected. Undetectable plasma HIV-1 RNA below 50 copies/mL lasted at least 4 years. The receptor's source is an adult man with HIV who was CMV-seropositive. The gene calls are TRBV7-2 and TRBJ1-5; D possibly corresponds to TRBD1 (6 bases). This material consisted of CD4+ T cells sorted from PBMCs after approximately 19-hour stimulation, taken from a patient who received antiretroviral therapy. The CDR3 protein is CASSPAGAGQPQHF. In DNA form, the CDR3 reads TGTGCCAGCAGCCCCGCAGGGGCGGGTCAGCCCCAGCATTTT.